The entry below gives a single TCR beta chain sequence along with its context. Its binding antigen is unknown. Within one base of it there is no much larger clone, and no base qualities were kept. Sequences MRHNA (CDR1) and SNTAGT (CDR2) are obtained from the germline V gene. Trimming accounts for 8 bases at V and 2 bases at J, while the number of junction bases matched to no gene is 18. The cysteine opens and the phenylalanine closes a CDR3 of 18 amino acids. Only the CDR3 region is kept as DNA, spanning 54 bases read in frame from base 1. These data originate in a study of T cell responses to AZD1222 COVID-19 vaccine (dated by TCRdb to the early 2020s). As for the study more broadly: A total of about 230 trial participants underwent TCR sequencing, of whom roughly 210 received two doses of AZD1222 and about 26 received two doses of the MenACWY control vaccine. Trial participants were enrolled by age into 18-55, 56-69 and 70-plus year subgroups, with about 150, 28 and 57 TCR-sequenced participants respectively.

The full study reports these points: Epitopes outside the regions mutated in the B.1.351 and B.1.1.7 variants were reportedly recognized by nearly half of the unique spike-specific TCRs. Participants were mostly white British, with more females than males. The authors suggested clonal diversity may have been underestimated. The 56-69-year group was small, and its depth increase did not reach significance, likely because of low power. The vaccine-associated CD4 TCRs covered the entire spike protein, and the dominant responses fell in regions 160-218 and 743-854. Because no samples from the day 14 peak response were available, repertoires could be characterized only after the peak T cell response. Spike-specific TCR breadth and depth rose significantly after two AZD1222 doses compared with day 0 and with MenACWY recipients. Conclusions about previously exposed vaccinees are limited, since just six AZD1222 recipients were seropositive for SARS-CoV-2 at baseline.

Sample time point, as interpreted from the label and publication: about 28 days (+/-7) after the second vaccine dose. AZD1222 recipients with second doses at about 4 weeks or about 12 weeks were pooled, because spike-specific TCR depth and breadth did not differ between schedules. Vaccinee samples came from UK trials COV001 and COV002, including a single-blind randomized controlled phase 2/3 trial of AZD1222 (ChAdOx1 nCoV-19) in healthy adults. Trial participant PBMC samples were collected at day 0 and day 28 after the second dose for TCRbeta chain sequencing. The CDR3 regions of human TCRbeta chains were analyzed by immunosequencing. In the original analysis: Repertoire TCRs were matched against a reference library of SARS-CoV-2-specific TCRs generated with the MIRA antigen-specificity platform. Breadth was defined as the fraction of unique TCRs that were SARS-CoV-2-associated, and depth was defined as the fraction of total T cells that were SARS-CoV-2-associated. Using the MIRA data, each spike-specific TCR was mapped to the spike region that the TCR reacts to and placed in a CD4 or CD8 class. Log10-transformed breadth and depth values were compared by one-way ANOVA with Sidak's multiple comparisons tests. TCRdb limited this immuneACCESS table to in-frame rearrangements with V and J called. A share of clones is missing; checked studies link under half to unresolved V genes, and the rest is unexplained. D and trimming were read from the DNA, whereas the V and J calls and clone size are those reported in that table. The sample yields more than 150,000 clones; under 95% were counted once. The ten largest make up 1.6% of the sample.

The receptor was derived from an adult who received the AZD1222 COVID-19 vaccine. The rearranged chain carries TRBV6-4 and TRBJ2-3; 8 bases in the junction line up with TRBD1. Source: peripheral blood, taken 28 days after the second AZD1222 dose. The nucleotide sequence is TGTGCCAGCGTATCGTCAGGGGGCATCGCGACAGCCACAGATACGCAGTATTTT. The resulting protein is CASVSSGGIATATDTQYF.